These T cell receptor beta chains were read from a single sample in a study. TCRdb re-called the RT-PCR reads through MiXCR, storing one row per CDR3 protein. The sample carries 550,000 to 750,000 distinct CDR3 sequences, 13% to 15% recorded once. The sequenced sample consisted of memory CD4+ T cells from blood. Every receptor here comes from a female donor in good health, serving as a healthy control. CDR3s include the opening cysteine and the closing phenylalanine or tryptophan. A D gene is named only where the DNA matches it firmly. Only some rows state a clone size, as once, few, many or a class for expanded clones.

v_gene	d_gene	abundance	len	j_gene	CDR3nt	CDR3aa
TRBV5-1	TRBD1	-	15	TRBJ2-2	TGCGCCAGCAGCCCGGACAGGCTCGGTACCGGGGAGCTGTTTTTT	CASSPDRLGTGELFF
TRBV3-1	-	few	16	TRBJ2-7	TGTGCCAGCAGCCATAAAAGCTCAGATGGAACCTACGAGCAGTACTTC	CASSHKSSDGTYEQYF
TRBV7-2	-	-	16	TRBJ2-7	TGTGCCAGCAGCCCCAGTAGGGGAATTGGCTCCTACGAGCAGTACTTC	CASSPSRGIGSYEQYF
TRBV10-3	TRBD2	-	15	TRBJ2-7	TGTGCCATCAGTGAGCAGCTAGCGGTTACCTACGAGCAGTACTTC	CAISEQLAVTYEQYF
TRBV6-6	-	few	12	TRBJ1-1	TGTGCCAGCAAGGTGAGGGACACTGAAGCTTTCTTT	CASKVRDTEAFF
TRBV12-3/TRBV12-4	TRBD1	many	15	TRBJ2-7	TGTGCCAGCAGACGCGGACAGGGGGCTACCTACGAGCAGTACTTC	CASRRGQGATYEQYF
TRBV9	-	few	14	TRBJ1-1	TGTGCCAGCAGCGTACAGGTAGAGAACACTGAAGCTTTCTTT	CASSVQVENTEAFF
TRBV5-6	-	-	12	TRBJ1-5	TGTGCCAGCAGCTCCGTAGCTCAGCCCCAGCATTTT	CASSSVAQPQHF
TRBV9	TRBD1	many	18	TRBJ2-1	TGTGCCAGCCAGGGGGGTGATTCGGACAGGGGATCCTACAATGAGCAGTTCTTC	CASQGGDSDRGSYNEQFF
TRBV7-2	TRBD1	many	15	TRBJ1-6	TGTGCCAGCAGCCCGGGGACAGCTCGAGGTTCACCCCTCCACTTT	CASSPGTARGSPLHF
TRBV19	-	-	12	TRBJ1-1	TGTGCCAGTACCCCCATTAGGGGAGGAGCTTTCTTT	CASTPIRGGAFF
TRBV10-3	-	many	13	TRBJ2-7	TGTGCCATCAGTGAGTCGACCCACTACGAGCAGTACTTC	CAISESTHYEQYF
TRBV7-2	TRBD1	few	14	TRBJ2-2	TGTGCCAGCAGCTTTGACAGGGGAGGCGGGGAGCTGTTTTTT	CASSFDRGGGELFF
TRBV5-1	-	few	17	TRBJ2-1	TGCGCCAGCAGCTTAGGGGCCCACGGGAGTAACTACAATGAGCAGTTCTTC	CASSLGAHGSNYNEQFF
TRBV18	-	few	13	TRBJ1-4	TGTGCCAGCTCACCACTTGCAAATGAAAAACTGTTTTTT	CASSPLANEKLFF
TRBV5-1	-	many	14	TRBJ2-1	TGCGCCAGCAGTTTCTTCGAGACGCACAATGAGCAGTTCTTC	CASSFFETHNEQFF
TRBV7-9	-	many	15	TRBJ2-3	TGTGCCAGCACCCTCTTACGGGAGAGCACAGATACGCAGTATTTT	CASTLLRESTDTQYF
TRBV5-1	-	few	13	TRBJ1-3	TGCGCCAGCAGCTTGGCCTCTGGAAACACCATATATTTT	CASSLASGNTIYF
TRBV7-6	-	-	14	TRBJ2-7	TGTGCCAGCAGCTTATCCGGGAAGGAATACGAGCAGTACTTC	CASSLSGKEYEQYF
TRBV2	-	-	14	TRBJ2-5	TGTGCCAGCAGTGAAGCGTCCCTGCGAGAGACCCAGTACTTC	CASSEASLRETQYF
TRBV6-5	-	-	14	TRBJ2-7	TGTGCCAGCAGTTACGAGCAGGGGGGCTACGAGCAGTACTTC	CASSYEQGGYEQYF
TRBV5-1	-	many	14	TRBJ1-6	TGCGCCAGCAGCTTGGTGGTCAGCCAGTCACCCCTCCACTTT	CASSLVVSQSPLHF
TRBV20-1	-	few	12	TRBJ2-5	TGCAGTGCTGCACTCTTAGAAGAGACCCAGTACTTC	CSAALLEETQYF
TRBV18	TRBD1	few	16	TRBJ1-1	TGTGCCAGCTCACCGCGGACAGGGGGCTTAGACACTGAAGCTTTCTTT	CASSPRTGGLDTEAFF
TRBV20-1	TRBD2	-	11	TRBJ2-7	TGCAGTGCTAGGGGAAGCGGGAGGGTAATCTTC	CSARGSGRVIF
TRBV5-1	-	-	17	TRBJ2-6	TGCGCCAGCAGGATGCCAGGGGGGCCGCCTGGGGCCAACGTCCTGACTTTC	CASRMPGGPPGANVLTF
TRBV5-6	TRBD1	-	14	TRBJ2-6	TGTGCCAGCAGCTTGGAGACAGGGGTTAACGTCCTGACTTTC	CASSLETGVNVLTF
TRBV20-1	-	many	11	TRBJ2-1	TGCAGTGCAAGACAGGATCCTGAGCAGTTCTTC	CSARQDPEQFF
TRBV7-2	TRBD1	many	13	TRBJ2-7	TGTGCCAGCAGTCAAACAGGGGTCGCAGAGCAGTACTTC	CASSQTGVAEQYF
TRBV5-6	-	many	15	TRBJ2-5	TGTGCCAGCAGCTTGCAGGGCAGCTCTCAAGAGACCCAGTACTTC	CASSLQGSSQETQYF
TRBV2	-	-	15	TRBJ2-1	TGTGCCAGCAGATCGACAAGTCCTTCCTACAATGAGCAGTTCTTC	CASRSTSPSYNEQFF
TRBV5-1	-	-	15	TRBJ2-2	TGCGCCAGCAGACCGGGACCGCTGAACACCGGGGAGCTGTTTTTT	CASRPGPLNTGELFF
TRBV20-1	TRBD1	few	12	TRBJ1-2	TGCAGTGCTCAGACAGGGGACTATGGCTACACCTTC	CSAQTGDYGYTF
TRBV7-9	TRBD1	few	16	TRBJ1-5	TGTGCCAGCAGCTACAGGGGGGAAAATAGCAATCAGCCCCAGCATTTT	CASSYRGENSNQPQHF
TRBV21-1	-	-	14	TRBJ1-2	TGTGCCAGCAGCAAGGAGACAGGGGCCTATGGCTACACCTTC	CASSKETGAYGYTF
TRBV19	-	few	14	TRBJ2-3	TGTGCCAGCCAGCCCCATAGCGGCACAGATACGCAGTATTTT	CASQPHSGTDTQYF
TRBV7-2	-	-	18	TRBJ1-6	TGTGCCAGCAGCATCAGCCCAGGGACCGCCTTATATAATTCACCCCTCCACTTT	CASSISPGTALYNSPLHF
TRBV27	-	many	16	TRBJ1-4	TGTGCCAGCAGCCGAAGGGGAGTCGCAACTAATGAAAAACTGTTTTTT	CASSRRGVATNEKLFF
TRBV12-3/TRBV12-4	-	-	16	TRBJ2-4	TGTGCCAGCAGCCCTCCCGGAGTCACGGCCAAAAACATTCAGTACTTC	CASSPPGVTAKNIQYF
TRBV10-3	-	-	13	TRBJ1-5	TGTGCCATCACCCCAGGGGGCAATCAGCCCCAGCATTTT	CAITPGGNQPQHF
TRBV6-2/TRBV6-3	-	few	14	TRBJ2-7	TGTGCCAGCATCCTAGGAGGGGGATCCCACGAGCAGTACTTC	CASILGGGSHEQYF
TRBV12-3/TRBV12-4	-	few	16	TRBJ2-5	TGTGCCAGCAGTTTCGATCTTCCCCCGGGGATGGAGACCCAGTACTTC	CASSFDLPPGMETQYF
TRBV2	TRBD2	few	13	TRBJ2-3	TGTGCCAGCAGTGAAGGGGGACTAGCTACGCAGTATTTT	CASSEGGLATQYF
TRBV7-2	-	-	11	TRBJ1-1	TGTGCCAGCAGCTTAAGCTGGGAAGCTTTCTTT	CASSLSWEAFF
TRBV11-2	TRBD2	-	15	TRBJ2-3	TGTGCCAGCAGCTTAGTCGGTGCTAGCGGGGGGACGCAGTATTTT	CASSLVGASGGTQYF
TRBV20-1	TRBD2	-	22	TRBJ2-1	TGCAGTGCTAGAGGGACAGGGGGGCGGACTAGCGGGAGCCCGAGCTCCTACAATGAGCAGTTCTTC	CSARGTGGRTSGSPSSYNEQFF
TRBV6-1	-	-	13	TRBJ2-6	TGTGCCAGCAGTACGACCGGAGAGGGCGTCCTGACTTTC	CASSTTGEGVLTF
TRBV6-2/TRBV6-3	TRBD2	few	15	TRBJ2-7	TGTGCCAGCAGTTACCTGGCTAGCGGAGGCTACGAGCAGTACTTC	CASSYLASGGYEQYF
TRBV20-1	-	-	13	TRBJ1-2	TGCAGTGCTACGGAGGACCAATATGGCGGCTACACCTTC	CSATEDQYGGYTF
TRBV28	TRBD2	few	21	TRBJ2-7	TGTGCCAGCAGTGGCGGGGGGGTCCCGGGACTAGCGGGAGGTTCCTCCTACGAGCAGTACTTC	CASSGGGVPGLAGGSSYEQYF
TRBV4-3	-	-	13	TRBJ2-7	TGCGCCAGCAGCCAAGATCAACCCTACGAGCAGTACTTC	CASSQDQPYEQYF
TRBV25-1	-	few	16	TRBJ2-6	TGTGCCAGCAGTGTGGCAGGGGAACCTGGGGCCAACGTCCTGACTTTC	CASSVAGEPGANVLTF